One TCR beta chain is described in this entry. TCRdb re-analysed the RT-PCR reads in MiXCR, keeping a single row per CDR3 protein. This table holds 200,000 to 300,000 distinct CDR3 sequences, 12% found once. This record belongs to a study of response to subunit inactivated influenza vaccine. The CDR3 totals 12 residues. The junction had 1 base not matched to a gene; V was cut back by 3 bases and J by 6 bases. CDR1 PRHDT and CDR2 FYEKMQ come from the germline V gene (reference sequence). The sequence derives from a man aged 45-65 years who received an inactivated influenza vaccine. This chain connects TRBV13 to TRBJ1-2; 7 nucleotides align to TRBD1. This material consisted of non-naive T cells sorted from PBMCs, taken less than 15 days before vaccination. The CDR3 sequence: CASSFGTDGYTF. The CDR3, as DNA: TGTGCCAGCAGCTTTGGGACAGATGGCTACACCTTC.